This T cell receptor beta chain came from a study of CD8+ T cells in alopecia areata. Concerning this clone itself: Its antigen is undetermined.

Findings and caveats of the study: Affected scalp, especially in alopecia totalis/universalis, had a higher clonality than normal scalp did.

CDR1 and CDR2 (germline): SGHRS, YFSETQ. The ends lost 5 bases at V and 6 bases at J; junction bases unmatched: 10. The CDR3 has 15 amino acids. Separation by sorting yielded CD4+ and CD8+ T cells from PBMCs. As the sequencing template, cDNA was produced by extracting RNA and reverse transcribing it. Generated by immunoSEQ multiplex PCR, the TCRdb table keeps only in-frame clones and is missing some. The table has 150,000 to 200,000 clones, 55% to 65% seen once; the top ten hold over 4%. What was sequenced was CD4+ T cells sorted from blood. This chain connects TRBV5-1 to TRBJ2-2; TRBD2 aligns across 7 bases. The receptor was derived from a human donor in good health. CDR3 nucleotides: TGCGCCAGCAGGGAGACTAGCCTTACACCCGGGGAGCTGTTTTTT. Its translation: CASRETSLTPGELFF.